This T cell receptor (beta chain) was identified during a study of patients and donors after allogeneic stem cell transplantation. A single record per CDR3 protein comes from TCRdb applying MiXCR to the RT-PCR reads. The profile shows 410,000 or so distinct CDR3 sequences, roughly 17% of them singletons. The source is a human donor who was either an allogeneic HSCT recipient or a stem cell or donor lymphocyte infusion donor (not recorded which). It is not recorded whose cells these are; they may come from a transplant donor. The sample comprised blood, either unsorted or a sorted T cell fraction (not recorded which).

The CDR3 region has the DNA TGTGCCAGCAGTGCCAGCCAAGTAGCTTTCTTT. Its translation: CASSASQVAFF. The gene calls are TRBV6-5 and TRBJ1-1; no reliable D call. The CDR3 runs 11 residues. Germline values: CDR1 MNHEY, CDR2 SVGAGI. Between the trimmed V and J ends, which lost 5 bases and 10 bases, there was a span of 11 bases.